This passage covers 28 T cell receptor beta chains from one sample sequenced in a study of blood T cells in healthy people across ages. A second roughly 6 to 12 cycle PCR used barcoded and J-beta primers. TCRdb fed the 5' RACE reads into MiXCR, producing one record per CDR3 protein. The sample has 710,000 or so distinct CDR3 sequences; 22% are singletons. The specimen sequenced was blood. The receptors shown here come from a man aged 65-85 years in good health.

This clonotype came up a few times. The chain joins TRBV7-9 to TRBJ1-4; 7 bases are a match to TRBD1. In germline, CDR1 is SEHNR, CDR2 FQNEAQ (reference sequence). The trim removed 6 bases at V and 5 bases at J, leaving 6 bases unmatched. This CDR3 spans 14 amino acids. CDR3 sequence: CASSSGTENEKLFF. DNA for the CDR3: TGTGCCAGCAGTTCAGGGACAGAGAATGAAAAACTGTTTTTT.

This clonotype turned up a few times. The V call is TRBV3-1, the J call TRBJ1-2; D gene uncertain. CDR3 size: 11 residues. Germline values: CDR1 LGHDT, CDR2 YNNKEL (reference sequence). The V end lost 5 bases, the J end lost 7 bases, and 8 bases lay between the germline ends. The CDR3 DNA follows: TGTGCCAGCAGCACCGACGGTGGCTACACCTTC. Translated, it gives CASSTDGGYTF.

There are a few counts of this clonotype. CDR3 sequence: CASSPWTANTEAFF. DNA of the CDR3: TGTGCCAGCTCACCATGGACAGCGAACACTGAAGCTTTCTTT. The chain uses TRBV18 and TRBJ1-1; D perhaps matches TRBD1 (6 bases). The V and J ends lost 2 bases and 1 base respectively, with 8 bases between them. The germline CDR1 and CDR2 sequences are KGHSH and LQKENI. The CDR3 length is 14 residues.

This chain uses TRBV7-9 with TRBJ2-7, with no clear D. The V gene's germline CDR1 is SEHNR and CDR2 FQNEAQ (reference sequence). The length of the CDR3 is 13 residues. V was cut by 3 bases and J by 3 bases, with 9 bases left in between. The CDR3 DNA reads as TGTGCCAGCAGCTTCATCAGGTACTACGAGCAGTACGTC. This encodes CASSFIRYYEQYV.

This clonotype has ten or more counts. The V call is TRBV20-1, the J call TRBJ2-1; either TRBD1 or TRBD2 may supply D (5 bases each). CDR1 is DFQATT and CDR2 is SNEGSKA in the germline V gene (reference sequence). There are 14 residues in the CDR3. Trimming pared 7 bases from V and 7 bases from J, leaving 20 bases between. The CDR3 is CSGGSGSTGNEQFF. The CDR3 DNA reads TGCAGTGGGGGGAGCGGCTCCACGGGGAATGAGCAGTTCTTC.

The sample holds a few counts of this clonotype. This chain joins TRBV10-1 and TRBJ2-1, with 8 bases fitting TRBD1. Germline CDR1 and CDR2: WNHNN and SYGVQD (reference sequence). This CDR3 spans 13 amino acids. V lost 2 bases to trimming and J lost 15 bases; unmatched junction nucleotides: 9. The CDR3 DNA reads TGCGCCAGCAGTGAGAACCATGCAACAGGGGGGTTCTTC. Its translation: CASSENHATGGFF.

The V and J genes are TRBV2 and TRBJ1-1; D may be TRBD1 (6 bases). The CDR3 is 15 residues long. The germline V gene has CDR1 SNHLY and CDR2 FYNNEI. Trimming removed 7 bases from V and 4 bases from J, with 19 bases in between. In nucleotides, the CDR3 is TGTGCCAGCACCAGGTTGGGGGGCACCTTCACTGAAGCTTTCTTT. Translated, it gives CASTRLGGTFTEAFF.

The V call is TRBV29-1, the J call TRBJ1-2, with a weak D call TRBD1 (5 bases). Germline loops: CDR1 SQVTM, CDR2 ANQGSEA. The V end lost 5 bases, the J end lost 3 bases, and 13 bases lay between the germline ends. The CDR3 contains 13 residues. CDR3 residues: CSVRLQAYYGYTF. DNA of the CDR3: TGCAGCGTTAGATTACAGGCCTACTATGGCTACACCTTC. The variable domain in full, with the rest retrieved from reference TRBV29-1 and TRBJ1-2, is SAVISQKPSRDICQRGTSLTIQCQVDSQVTMMFWYRQQPGQSLTLIATANQGSEATYESGFVIDKFPISRPNLTFSTLTVSNMSPEDSSIYLCSVRLQAYYGYTFGSGTRLTVV.

The chain employs TRBV7-9 and TRBJ1-1; tentative D call: TRBD1 (5 bases). Looked up from germline, CDR1 is SEHNR and CDR2 is FQNEAQ (reference sequence). The ends were cut back, 7 bases at V and 5 bases at J, with 11 bases in the middle. The CDR3 covers 12 residues. The DNA of the CDR3 is TGTGCCAGCACCCTGGGGGGTACTGAAGCTTTCTTT. As protein: CASTLGGTEAFF.

V and J are TRBV7-8 and TRBJ2-4; the D call may be TRBD1 or TRBD2 (6 bases each). CDR1 SGHVS and CDR2 FQNEAQ come from the germline V gene. This CDR3 spans 17 amino acids. V lost 4 bases, J lost 0 bases, and 16 bases lay in between. CDR3 region: CASSSERGARAKNIQYF. In nucleotides, the CDR3 is TGTGCCAGCAGCTCGGAAAGGGGGGCTCGAGCCAAAAACATTCAGTACTTC.

This clonotype was recorded a few times. The chain links TRBV28 to TRBJ2-5; 7 bases agree with TRBD1. V was clipped by 5 bases and J by 3 bases; unmatched bases: 9. The CDR3 is made up of 15 amino acids. Germline loops: CDR1 MDHEN, CDR2 SYDVKM. The CDR3: CASSRLTGWEETQYF. The DNA of the CDR3 is TGTGCCAGCAGTCGACTGACAGGGTGGGAAGAGACCCAGTACTTC.

The J gene is TRBJ1-3, the V gene TRBV4-3; the D is unclear. Deletions cut 0 bases from V and 8 bases from J, with 11 bases between. Germline lookup yields CDR1 LGHNA and CDR2 YSLEER. The CDR3 is 14 amino acids. This CDR3 reads CASSQDRFRDTIYF. The CDR3 bases are TGCGCCAGCAGCCAAGACAGGTTTCGGGACACCATATATTTT.

This clonotype was seen more than once but under ten times. The chain combines TRBV5-1 with TRBJ2-3, with 9 bases lining up with TRBD2. This CDR3 is 15 amino acids long. Germline values: CDR1 SGHRS, CDR2 YFSETQ. V lost 2 bases, J lost 5 bases, and 6 bases stayed unmatched. The DNA for the CDR3 is TGCGCCAGCAGCTTAGCGGGAGGAGCTGGAGATACGCAGTATTTT. Its translation is CASSLAGGAGDTQYF. The full variable domain, its missing parts supplied by reference TRBV5-1 and TRBJ2-3, is KAGVTQTPRYLIKTRGQQVTLSCSPISGHRSVSWYQQTPGQGLQFLFEYFSETQRNKGNFPGRFSGRQFSNSRSEMNVSTLELGDSALYLCASSLAGGAGDTQYFGPGTRLTVL.

This clonotype was seen a few times. V usage is TRBV12-3 or TRBV12-4 and J usage is TRBJ1-2; TRBD1 is a possible D gene (5 bases). The CDR3 has 14 amino acids. V lost 6 bases and J lost 7, with 18 bases in between. CDR3 nucleotides: TGTGCCAGCAGGGGGGTGGCCCAATATGGTGGCTACACCTTC. Residues: CASRGVAQYGGYTF.

This clonotype occurred a few times. The chain is built from TRBV29-1 and TRBJ2-1, with TRBD2 matching over 7 bases. The J segment lost 4 bases and the V segment lost 1 base, leaving 7 bases of the junction unmatched. The CDR3 runs 15 residues. From germline, CDR1 is SQVTM and CDR2 ANQGSEA. CDR3 bases: TGCAGCGTTGAAGGCCCGAGGGAGGGTTACAATGAGCAGTTCTTC. It translates to CSVEGPREGYNEQFF.

The chain is built from TRBV15 and TRBJ2-7, with D maybe TRBD2 (6 bases). V lost 8 bases and J 1 base, leaving 27 bases between the germline ends. This CDR3 comprises 18 residues. Per the germline V gene, CDR1 is LNHNV and CDR2 is YYDKDF (reference sequence). The CDR3 DNA is TGTGCCACCTGCCCTACCGGGACTCGGTCTCAAAATTCCTACGAGCAGTACTTC. It yields the protein CATCPTGTRSQNSYEQYF.

The chain recombines TRBV20-1 with TRBJ2-1; no clear D. Per germline, CDR1 DFQATT and CDR2 SNEGSKA (reference sequence). The CDR3 contains 14 residues. V dropped 6 bases and J dropped 3 bases, with 15 bases sitting between them. In DNA form, the CDR3 reads TGCAGTGCGGTAACGGGTTTGGTCTACAATGAGCAGTTCTTC. It translates to CSAVTGLVYNEQFF.

This chain connects TRBV3-1 to TRBJ1-2; D remains ambiguous. Germline loops: CDR1 LGHDT, CDR2 YNNKEL (reference sequence). V was pared by 0 bases and J by 5 bases, with 13 bases between. CDR3 length: 15 amino acids. The DNA for the CDR3 is TGTGCCAGCAGCCAAGAAGGCAGTCGAGCATATGGCTACACCTTC. Its translation is CASSQEGSRAYGYTF.

This clonotype was detected only a few times. The rearrangement links TRBV4-3 to TRBJ2-3; 11 bases agree with TRBD1. CDR3 length equals 16 residues. Germline values: CDR1 LGHNA, CDR2 YSLEER. With 4 bases clipped from V and 0 bases from J, the junction kept 3 bases outside the gene matches. The CDR3 coding sequence is TGCGCCAGCAGCCTCGGGACAGGGGGTAGCACAGATACGCAGTATTTT. This codes for CASSLGTGGSTDTQYF.

CDR3 in DNA: TGTGCCAGCAGTTACACGGGTACAGGGACGGAGACCCAGTACTTC. Residues: CASSYTGTGTETQYF. J is TRBJ2-5 and V is TRBV6-2 or TRBV6-3; D possibly corresponds to TRBD1 (6 bases). CDR1 is MNHEY and CDR2 is SVGEGT in the germline V gene. Trimming removed 2 bases from V and 5 bases from J, with 15 bases in between. This CDR3 has 15 amino acids.

The CDR3 coding sequence is TGTGCCAGCAGTCCTCTACAGGTGAAGAATGAAAAACTGTTTTTT. Its translation: CASSPLQVKNEKLFF. V gene TRBV28 combines with J gene TRBJ1-4; a possible D gene is TRBD1 (5 bases). With 5 bases removed from V and 5 bases from J, the gap between germline ends came to 15 bases. The CDR3 runs 15 residues. The germline V gene has CDR1 MDHEN and CDR2 SYDVKM.

This clonotype has more than one count but fewer than ten. V and J are TRBV10-3 and TRBJ2-1, with 8 bases that match TRBD1. This CDR3 spans 16 amino acids. Germline CDR1 reads ENHRY; CDR2 reads SYGVKD. Germline trimming cut 2 bases from V and 6 bases from J; bases unmatched to any gene: 9. CDR3 amino acids: CAISERPDRDGNEQFF. CDR3 coding DNA: TGTGCCATCAGTGAGCGGCCGGACAGGGATGGCAATGAGCAGTTCTTC.

This chain connects TRBV21-1 to TRBJ2-5. With the DNA end fitting TRBJ2-7 better, the J assignment may be wrong. TRBV21-1 represents a pseudogene. The CDR3 runs to 12 residues. In DNA, the CDR3 is TGTGCCAGCGATCGGGTATCCTACGAGCAGTACTTC. Amino acid sequence: CASDRVSYEQYF.

This chain connects TRBV2 to TRBJ1-1, with no clear D. The CDR3 consists of 14 residues. Germline CDR1 SNHLY, CDR2 FYNNEI. V gave up 5 bases and J gave up 5 bases, with 15 bases separating them. CDR3 region: CASSPGMTSTEAFF. CDR3 nucleotides: TGTGCCAGCAGTCCTGGAATGACGAGTACTGAAGCTTTCTTT.

The V call is TRBV6-2 or TRBV6-3, the J call TRBJ2-7; TRBD2 might be the D (5 bases). Trimming cost V 0 bases and J 9 bases, with 12 bases left between them. Germline loops: CDR1 MNHEY, CDR2 SVGEGT. This CDR3 is built from 13 residues. The CDR3 is CASSYSGLIVQYV. The DNA for the CDR3 is TGTGCCAGCAGTTACTCAGGACTGATTGTGCAGTACGTC.

This clonotype turned up a few times. The chain has TRBV20-1 and TRBJ2-3; 11 nucleotides align to TRBD2. The CDR3 loop spans 16 amino acids. Germline CDR1 is DFQATT and CDR2 is SNEGSKA (reference sequence). V lost 3 bases, J lost 4 bases, and 9 bases stayed unmatched. The CDR3 sequence: CSARATSGVLADTQYF. The CDR3 DNA reads as TGCAGTGCTAGGGCGACTAGCGGGGTTCTCGCAGATACGCAGTATTTT.

This clonotype was counted only a few times. At one boundary the junction diverges from the germline segment, which might be a read error. The V gene is TRBV5-1, the J gene TRBJ2-3; 10 bases align to TRBD1. In germline, CDR1 is SGHRS, CDR2 YFSETQ. CDR3 length: 12 amino acids. CDR3 sequence: CASSPRDRGLHF. In DNA, the CDR3 is TGCGCCAGCAGCCCCCGGGACAGGGGACTTCATTTT.

This rearrangement joins TRBV6-5 to TRBJ2-1; 7 positions agree with TRBD1. Trimming at V came to 4 bases and at J to 5 bases, leaving 8 bases not matched to a gene. Germline V lookup: CDR1 MNHEY, CDR2 SVGAGI. The CDR3 spans 15 residues. The CDR3 DNA reads TGTGCCAGCAGTTCCCCGCAGGGGGAGAACAATGAGCAGTTCTTC. This codes for CASSSPQGENNEQFF.